This TCR beta chain was obtained from a study of cytomegalovirus exposure and HLA in healthy donors. Every donor was a healthy person donating bone marrow. Germline CDR1 SNHLY, CDR2 FYNNEI. The CDR3 consists of 12 residues. Trimming removed 1 base from V and 3 bases from J, with 4 bases in between. On this clone itself: Antigen: not known.

The study, taken as a whole, reports: Available immune exposure information covered CMV serostatus only. Reports state that TCR beta sequences accurately predicted most subjects' HLA-A and HLA-B alleles. Rare sequences made up most TCRs, while some public TCRs were found in many donors.

PCR was performed using 60 Vbeta and 13 Jbeta primers. The method was immunoSEQ multiplex PCR; TCRdb's version includes in-frame clones alone and lacks a portion of them. Seen here are 150,000 to 200,000 clones, around 80% observed once, and the top ten hold 1.5% to 2%. This rearrangement joins TRBV2 to TRBJ2-7; D not resolved. The material sequenced was PBMCs. The TCR was taken from a man younger than 30 in good health and CMV-seronegative. CDR3 DNA: TGTGCCAGCAGTGAAGTTCTCTACGAGCAGTACTTC. The encoded protein is CASSEVLYEQYF.